Listed below are T cell receptor beta chains from one sample, sequenced in a study of T cells in Graves' hyperthyroidism and ophthalmopathy. TCRdb passed the multiplex PCR reads through MiXCR, listing each CDR3 protein once. This table holds over 200,000 distinct CDR3 sequences, roughly 15% found once. The sample taken for sequencing was blood. Every receptor here comes from a woman aged 40 to 50 with Graves' hyperthyroidism that later progressed to Graves' ophthalmopathy. CDR3s include the opening cysteine and the closing phenylalanine or tryptophan. The D gene is left open where the match is weak. Where a row states a size, it is once, few, many or the class of an expanded clone; other rows omit it.

>many|TRBJ2-7|TRBV10-3|TRBD1
CATRTGSSYEQYF
TGTGCCACGCGGACAGGGAGCTCCTACGAGCAGTACTTC
>many|TRBJ2-3|TRBV9|NA
CASSVGPIETDTQYF
TGTGCCAGCAGCGTAGGCCCGATTGAGACCGATACGCAGTATTTT
>many|TRBJ2-3|TRBV2|TRBD1
CASSESGTVDTQYF
TGTGCCAGCAGTGAATCCGGGACAGTCGATACGCAGTATTTT
>many|TRBJ2-1|TRBV5-1|NA
CASSIGLGAAYNEQFF
TGCGCCAGCAGCATCGGTTTAGGTGCGGCCTACAATGAGCAGTTCTTC
>many|TRBJ2-1|TRBV11-2|NA
CASSPASTNEQFF
TGTGCCAGCAGCCCGGCTAGTACGAATGAGCAGTTCTTC
>many|TRBJ2-7|TRBV7-8|TRBD1
CASSPRDSSYEQYF
TGTGCCAGCAGCCCCCGGGACAGCTCCTACGAGCAGTACTTC
>many|TRBJ2-2|TRBV6-1|TRBD1
CASDRGGNTGELFF
TGTGCCAGCGACAGGGGGGGAAACACCGGGGAGCTGTTTTTT
>NA|TRBJ1-2|TRBV27|NA
CASSPTWDYGYTF
TGTGCCAGCAGCCCGACCTGGGACTATGGCTACACCTTC
>many|TRBJ2-7|TRBV12-3/TRBV12-4|NA
CASSEPQGLVSYEQYF
TGTGCCAGCAGTGAACCCCAGGGGCTTGTGTCCTACGAGCAGTACTTC
>NA|TRBJ2-6|TRBV2|NA
CASSNSGANVLTF
TGTGCCAGCTCCAACTCTGGGGCCAACGTCCTGACTTTC
>many|TRBJ1-6|TRBV7-9|NA
CASSGPDRKPSPLHF
TGTGCCAGCAGCGGTCCCGACAGAAAGCCTTCACCCCTCCACTTT